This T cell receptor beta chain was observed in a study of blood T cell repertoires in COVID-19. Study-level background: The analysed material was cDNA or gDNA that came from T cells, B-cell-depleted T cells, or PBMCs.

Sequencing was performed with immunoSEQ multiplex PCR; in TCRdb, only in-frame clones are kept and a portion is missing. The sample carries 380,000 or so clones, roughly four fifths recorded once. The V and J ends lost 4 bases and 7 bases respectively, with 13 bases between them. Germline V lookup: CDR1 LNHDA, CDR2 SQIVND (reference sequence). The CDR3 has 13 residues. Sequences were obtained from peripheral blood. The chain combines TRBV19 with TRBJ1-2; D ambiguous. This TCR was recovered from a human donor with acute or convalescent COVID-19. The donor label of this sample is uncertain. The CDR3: CASSTRELGGYTF. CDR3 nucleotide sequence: TGTGCCAGTAGTACGAGGGAGTTGGGTGGCTACACCTTC.